This T cell receptor (beta chain) stems from a study of control samples from healthy donors and cancer patients. V was cut by 7 bases and J by 6 bases, with 12 bases left in between. Germline loops: CDR1 SNHLY, CDR2 FYNNEI. This CDR3 is 13 amino acids long. Here immunoSEQ multiplex PCR was the method, and the copy in TCRdb shows in-frame clones only, minus some. Here the sample spans roughly 120,000 clones, 85% to 90% being singletons. Sample: blood. The origin of this receptor is a woman in her seventies in good health. The chain recombines TRBV2 with TRBJ1-4; D is ambiguous. CDR3 in amino acids: CASKAARDEKLFF. The DNA of the CDR3 is TGTGCCAGCAAGGCGGCAAGGGATGAAAAACTGTTTTTT.